What follows are 28 T cell receptor beta chains derived from one specimen sequenced in a study of T-cell reconstitution after alpha-beta-depleted transplantation in children. The TCRbeta library incorporated unique molecular identifiers. TCRdb reprocessed the PCR reads via MiXCR and lists one record per CDR3 protein. Seen here are some 150,000 distinct CDR3 sequences, about 9% observed once, and the top ten hold 15% to 20%. This sample comprised PBMCs, mostly from graft donor cells, obtained 180 days after TCRalphabeta/CD19-depleted stem cell transplant. These TCRs come from a female patient aged 2-9 years who had a stem cell transplant for congenital amegakaryocytic thrombocytopenia, so the T cells may come from the graft donor.

This clonotype was picked up many times. V is TRBV6-2 or TRBV6-3 and J is TRBJ2-1; 12 bases are a match to TRBD2. The CDR3 length is 18 residues. CDR1 and CDR2 (germline): MNHEY, SVGEGT. V gave up 6 bases and J gave up 0 bases; unmatched junction bases: 9. The CDR3 region is CASSPWTSGIDSYNEQFF. In DNA form, the CDR3 reads TGTGCCAGCAGCCCCTGGACTAGCGGGATAGACTCCTACAATGAGCAGTTCTTC.

This clonotype occurred many times. The chain has TRBV28 and TRBJ2-1; D may correspond to TRBD1 or TRBD2 (5 bases each). The germline V and J ends were trimmed by 6 bases and 5 bases, with 14 bases remaining between them. The CDR3 totals 14 residues. Germline loops: CDR1 MDHEN, CDR2 SYDVKM. The CDR3, as DNA: TGTGCCAGCAGCCTCCGGGACCTCCACAATGAGCAGTTCTTC. Translating gives CASSLRDLHNEQFF.

Worth noting for this clonotype: Because it lacks the conserved phenylalanine or tryptophan at the end, this CDR3 is likely a read error. This sequence joins TRBV4-2 and TRBJ2-1; 10 bases agree with TRBD2. This CDR3 comprises 16 residues. The germline CDR1 and CDR2 sequences are LGHNA and YNFKEQ. Trimming removed 1 base from V and 8 bases from J; junction bases left unmatched: 8. The CDR3 sequence: CASSQGASGSGHEQFS. Written as DNA, the CDR3 is TGTGCCAGCAGCCAAGGGGCTAGCGGGAGTGGGCATGAGCAGTTCTCC.

V and J are TRBV27 and TRBJ1-6, with D unresolved. The germline V and J ends were trimmed by 6 bases and 10 bases, with 13 bases remaining between them. The CDR3 spans 13 residues. Looked up from germline, CDR1 is MNHEY and CDR2 is SMNVEV (reference sequence). The CDR3 DNA follows: TGTGCCAGCAGGCCTGTCCCATACTCACCCCTCCACTTT. It codes for CASRPVPYSPLHF.

Many counts were recorded for this clonotype. The gene calls are TRBV5-1 and TRBJ2-3, with 7 bases aligning to TRBD2. The CDR3 loop spans 18 amino acids. The ends lost 4 bases at V and 0 bases at J; junction bases unmatched: 14. The germline CDR1 and CDR2 sequences are SGHRS and YFSETQ. CDR3 sequence (DNA): TGCGCCAGCAGCCAACTAGCCAGCGGGGATGCTAGCACAGATACGCAGTATTTT. Protein product: CASSQLASGDASTDTQYF.

In this sample, this clonotype turned up many times. This chain uses TRBV20-1 with TRBJ1-5; 7 nucleotides align to TRBD1. The ends lost 3 bases at V and 4 bases at J; junction bases unmatched: 3. Per the germline V gene, CDR1 is DFQATT and CDR2 is SNEGSKA (reference sequence). This CDR3 has 13 amino acids. In DNA, the CDR3 is TGCAGTGCTAGTGGGACAGCGAATCAGCCCCAGCATTTT. Encoded protein: CSASGTANQPQHF.

This clonotype has more than one count but fewer than ten. The J gene is TRBJ2-1, the V gene TRBV20-1, with a weak D call TRBD1 (5 bases). Germline assignment: CDR1 DFQATT and CDR2 SNEGSKA (reference sequence). The V gene lost 7 bases and the J gene lost 6 bases, with 16 bases spanning the gap. CDR3 length: 13 residues. This CDR3 is CSVKKGPTNEQFF. CDR3 nucleotide sequence: TGCAGTGTAAAAAAGGGGCCGACCAATGAGCAGTTCTTC.

The genes are TRBV12-3 or TRBV12-4 and TRBJ2-1; D might be TRBD2 (6 bases). The V gene lost 5 bases and the J gene lost 0 bases, with 20 bases spanning the gap. The CDR3 sequence is 18 residues long. CDR3 sequence (DNA): TGTGCCAGCAGTCGACCGTCTGGCGGGGATAACTCCTACAATGAGCAGTTCTTC. It codes for CASSRPSGGDNSYNEQFF.

This rearrangement joins TRBV20-1 to TRBJ2-5, with D possibly being TRBD2 (6 bases). The V and J ends lost 3 bases and 2 bases respectively, with 10 bases between them. Germline CDR1 is DFQATT and CDR2 is SNEGSKA (reference sequence). The CDR3 contains 13 residues. CDR3 bases: TGCAGTGCTAGCCGCGGGGCGCAAGAGACCCAGTACTTC. Amino acid sequence: CSASRGAQETQYF.

The chain joins TRBV2 to TRBJ2-2; D gene unclear. Germline CDR1 and CDR2: SNHLY and FYNNEI. V lost 3 bases, J lost 11 bases, and 7 bases lay in between. The CDR3 totals 11 residues. CDR3 protein: CASSEGGELFF. The DNA of the CDR3 is TGTGCCAGCAGTGAGGGCGGTGAGCTGTTTTTT. The variable domain in full, with the rest retrieved from reference TRBV2 and TRBJ2-2, is EPEVTQTPSHQVTQMGQEVILRCVPISNHLYFYWYRQILGQKVEFLVSFYNNEISEKSEIFDDQFSVERPDGSNFTLKIRSTKLEDSAMYFCASSEGGELFFGEGSRLTVL.

This clonotype was recorded many times. The chain employs TRBV6-1 and TRBJ2-1; tentatively, D is TRBD2 (6 bases). CDR1 is MNHNS and CDR2 is SASEGT in the germline V gene. The V end was cut by 6 bases, the J end by 2 bases, with 20 bases between. CDR3 length: 17 residues. The CDR3 is CASRPGWGGVAYNEQFF. The CDR3 nucleotides read TGTGCCAGCAGGCCAGGGTGGGGCGGGGTGGCCTACAATGAGCAGTTCTTC.

The chain carries TRBV6-5 and TRBJ2-2; a possible D gene is TRBD2 (5 bases). Germline V gene lookup returns CDR1 MNHEY and CDR2 SVGAGI. Trimming pared 2 bases from V and 6 bases from J, leaving 10 bases between. The CDR3 covers 14 residues. CDR3 region: CASSYGVAPGELFF. In DNA, the CDR3 is TGTGCCAGCAGTTACGGGGTAGCGCCCGGGGAGCTGTTTTTT.

As DNA, the CDR3 is TGTGCCAGCAGTTTTGTCAGGGTGGCCGGGGAGCTGTTTTTT. This codes for CASSFVRVAGELFF. This rearrangement joins TRBV12-3 or TRBV12-4 to TRBJ2-2; D might be TRBD1 (5 bases). The V and J ends lost 3 bases and 6 bases respectively, with 11 bases between them. This CDR3 contains 14 residues.

This clonotype was counted at least ten times. The chain joins TRBV20-1 to TRBJ1-4, with a tentative D call TRBD1 (6 bases). Germline V CDR1 and CDR2: DFQATT, SNEGSKA (reference sequence). The length of the CDR3 is 14 residues. V was shortened by 3 bases and J by 8 bases, with 16 bases between the two germline ends. The CDR3 DNA follows: TGCAGTGCTAGGTTGGCCAGGGGAGGCGAAAAACTGTTTTTT. Translation gives CSARLARGGEKLFF.

There are many counts of this clonotype. The chain links TRBV6-2 or TRBV6-3 to TRBJ1-4; D is unclear. Trimming took off 7 bases at V and 5 bases at J, with 17 bases between the two ends. There are 15 residues in the CDR3. Germline lookup yields CDR1 MNHEY and CDR2 SVGEGT. This chain's CDR3 is CASTQTGVWNEKLFF. Written as DNA, the CDR3 is TGTGCCAGCACCCAAACTGGGGTATGGAATGAAAAACTGTTTTTT.

The V and J genes are TRBV27 and TRBJ1-4; 10 bases map to TRBD1. The trim removed 5 bases at V and 6 bases at J, leaving 3 bases unmatched. The CDR3 sequence is 14 residues long. Germline V gene lookup returns CDR1 MNHEY and CDR2 SMNVEV (reference sequence). CDR3 in DNA: TGTGCCAGCAGTCGGACAGGGGGAGATGAAAAACTGTTTTTT. As protein: CASSRTGGDEKLFF. Looking up the rest from reference TRBV27 and TRBJ1-4 gives the full variable domain: EAQVTQNPRYLITVTGKKLTVTCSQNMNHEYMSWYRQDPGLGLRQIYYSMNVEVTDKGDVPEGYKVSRKEKRNFPLILESPSPNQTSLYFCASSRTGGDEKLFFGSGTQLSVL.

This clonotype was picked up many times. This CDR3 reads CASSRDLTQETQYF. Here the CDR3 DNA reads TGTGCCAGCAGCAGAGACCTGACCCAAGAGACCCAGTACTTC. This chain connects TRBV11-2 to TRBJ2-5; D remains ambiguous. There are 14 residues in the CDR3. The V and J ends lost 5 bases and 1 base respectively, with 11 bases between them. Germline CDR1 and CDR2: SGHAT and FQNNGV. The variable domain in full, with the rest retrieved from reference TRBV11-2 and TRBJ2-5, is EAGVAQSPRYKIIEKRQSVAFWCNPISGHATLYWYQQILGQGPKLLIQFQNNGVVDDSQLPKDRFSAERLKGVDSTLKIQPAKLEDSAVYLCASSRDLTQETQYFGPGTRLLVL.

The V call is TRBV7-2, the J call TRBJ1-5; no reliable D call. The CDR3 is made up of 12 amino acids. Trimming shortened V by 5 bases and J by 6 bases, and 8 bases separated the two germline ends. The germline CDR1 and CDR2 sequences are SGHTA and FQGNSA. CDR3 region: CASSVNGQPQHF. CDR3 in DNA: TGTGCCAGCAGCGTCAATGGTCAGCCCCAGCATTTT.

This clonotype was found many times. The genes are TRBV5-6 and TRBJ1-2, with no clear D. The V gene's germline CDR1 is SGHDT and CDR2 YYEEEE. V was clipped by 2 bases and J by 0 bases, with 17 bases between them. This CDR3 is built from 17 residues. CDR3 in amino acids: CASSFAWETATNYGYTF. As DNA, the CDR3 is TGTGCCAGCAGCTTCGCTTGGGAGACGGCCACTAACTATGGCTACACCTTC.

The sample holds many counts of this clonotype. The chain joins TRBV5-1 to TRBJ1-1, with D possibly being TRBD1 (6 bases). Germline CDR1 SGHRS, CDR2 YFSETQ. Trimming removed 1 base from V and 1 base from J, with 11 bases in between. The CDR3 length is 15 residues. The DNA for the CDR3 is TGCGCCAGCAGCTTGATTTTAGGGGGGAACACTGAAGCTTTCTTT. This gives the protein CASSLILGGNTEAFF.

This clonotype was recorded at least ten times. The V call is TRBV28, the J call TRBJ2-2; D perhaps matches TRBD2 (7 bases). There are 16 residues in the CDR3. Trimming took off 8 bases at V and 1 base at J, with 17 bases between the two ends. Germline CDR1 and CDR2: MDHEN and SYDVKM. The CDR3 loop is CASGVGGARNTGELFF. CDR3 DNA: TGTGCCAGCGGAGTAGGGGGGGCCCGGAACACCGGGGAGCTGTTTTTT. Filled out from reference TRBV28 and TRBJ2-2, the complete variable domain reads DVKVTQSSRYLVKRTGEKVFLECVQDMDHENMFWYRQDPGLGLRLIYFSYDVKMKEKGDIPEGYSVSREKKERFSLILESASTNQTSMYLCASGVGGARNTGELFFGEGSRLTVL.

The chain couples TRBV21-1 to TRBJ2-4. TRBV21-1 is given as a pseudogene. CDR3 length: 16 residues. The CDR3 sequence: CASSKVKGVAKNIQYF. The CDR3 nucleotides read TGTGCCAGCAGCAAAGTGAAGGGTGTAGCCAAAAACATTCAGTACTTC.

This clonotype was observed many times. The chain uses TRBV5-1 and TRBJ2-4; D is perhaps TRBD1 (6 bases). The CDR3 spans 18 residues. Germline V gives CDR1 SGHRS, CDR2 YFSETQ. Trimming pared 4 bases from V and 0 bases from J, leaving 20 bases between. The CDR3 region is CASSLGVQGLGAKNIQYF. DNA for the CDR3: TGCGCCAGCAGCCTTGGAGTTCAGGGGTTGGGAGCCAAAAACATTCAGTACTTC.

In this sample, this clonotype turned up many times. CDR3 DNA sequence: TGTGCCAGCAGGAGGGCGGGGACAGGGGGCTACGAGCAGTACTTC. Translated, it gives CASRRAGTGGYEQYF. This rearrangement joins TRBV28 to TRBJ2-7; 11 nucleotides agree with TRBD1. Unmatched junction bases numbered 7, after V lost 6 bases and J lost 3 bases. CDR1 is MDHEN, CDR2 SYDVKM, per germline. The CDR3 length is 15 residues.

Ten or more counts support this clonotype. Written as DNA, the CDR3 is TGTGCCAGCAGTTTAAACACAATGATCGGTCAGCCCCAGCATTTT. Translation gives CASSLNTMIGQPQHF. The J gene is TRBJ1-5, the V gene TRBV12-3 or TRBV12-4; the D is unclear. The V end was cut by 2 bases, the J end by 6 bases, with 14 bases between. This CDR3 contains 15 residues.

In this sample, this clonotype turned up many times. The chain employs TRBV20-1 and TRBJ2-3; the match to TRBD2 covers 7 bases. Per the germline V gene, CDR1 is DFQATT and CDR2 is SNEGSKA (reference sequence). This CDR3 has 14 amino acids. Losses at the gene ends were 6 bases for V and 2 bases for J; bases not matched to a gene: 8. In DNA form, the CDR3 reads TGCAGTGCCACCCTAGCGGACCCCACAGATACGCAGTATTTT. The encoded protein is CSATLADPTDTQYF.

This clonotype was found many times. The V and J genes are TRBV5-1 and TRBJ2-5, with unresolved D. This CDR3 comprises 15 residues. V was clipped by 1 base and J by 0 bases, with 10 bases between them. The germline CDR1 and CDR2 sequences are SGHRS and YFSETQ. The CDR3 protein is CASSLYPRNQETQYF. The CDR3, as DNA: TGCGCCAGCAGCTTGTATCCTAGAAACCAAGAGACCCAGTACTTC. The full variable domain, in which reference TRBV5-1 and TRBJ2-5 provide the parts outside the CDR3, is KAGVTQTPRYLIKTRGQQVTLSCSPISGHRSVSWYQQTPGQGLQFLFEYFSETQRNKGNFPGRFSGRQFSNSRSEMNVSTLELGDSALYLCASSLYPRNQETQYFGPGTRLLVL.

Comments on this clonotype: It may be a read error: a sequence one base away is much more abundant. The rearrangement uses TRBV20-1 and TRBJ2-3; D is undetermined. V was shortened by 8 bases and J by 14 bases, with 14 bases between the two germline ends. In germline, CDR1 is DFQATT, CDR2 SNEGSKA (reference sequence). CDR3 size: 9 residues. The CDR3 coding sequence is TGCAGTTCCACGTTACCGCCGTATTTT. Encoded protein: CSSTLPPYF.